These T cell receptor beta chains were read from a single sample in a study of cytotoxic CD8 clonotypes in ibrutinib-treated CLL. Sequenced by immunoSEQ multiplex PCR; TCRdb stores in-frame clones only, minus some. The sample includes fewer than 45,000 clones, roughly two thirds of them seen just once. Material: PBMCs, obtained at disease progression, from a patient treated with ibrutinib. These receptors were obtained from a human donor with chronic lymphocytic leukemia. Each CDR3 is given with its conserved first and last residue. Each record gives: D gene, V gene, J gene, clone size, CDR3 protein, CDR3 DNA. The D gene is left open where the match is weak. A clone size is listed for some rows: how often the clone was seen (once, few, many), or a class if it is expanded.

.	TRBV7-8	TRBJ1-6	.	CASCLKTDSPLHF	TGTGCCAGCTGCCTCAAAACGGATTCACCCCTCCACTTT
.	TRBV7-9	TRBJ1-4	.	CASSLGTLGGVEKLFF	TGTGCCAGCAGCCTCGGGACATTGGGAGGTGTTGAAAAACTGTTTTTT
TRBD1	TRBV5-6	TRBJ1-1	few	CASSRRDRESEAFF	TGTGCCAGCAGTCGCCGGGACAGGGAATCTGAAGCTTTCTTT
.	TRBV9	TRBJ1-3	.	CASSFRSLSSGNTIYF	TGTGCCAGCAGCTTCCGATCACTGAGCTCTGGAAACACCATATATTTT
TRBD2	TRBV10-3	TRBJ2-1	.	CAISVGGALYEQFF	TGTGCCATCAGTGTCGGGGGGGCCCTCTATGAGCAGTTCTTC
TRBD2	TRBV5-1	TRBJ2-3	.	CASSLGLAGSTDTQYF	TGCGCCAGCAGCTTGGGGCTAGCGGGGTCTACAGATACGCAGTATTTT
.	TRBV5-1	TRBJ2-3	once	CASSATPSSDTQYF	TGCGCCAGCAGCGCCACCCCTAGTTCTGATACGCAGTATTTT
TRBD1	TRBV5-1	TRBJ2-2	.	CASSLPRGQPNTGELFF	TGCGCCAGCAGCTTGCCCAGGGGACAGCCGAACACCGGGGAGCTGTTTTTT
.	TRBV11-2	TRBJ2-1	.	CASSSPGLGRLSYNEQFF	TGTGCCAGCAGCTCCCCTGGCCTCGGACGCCTGTCCTACAATGAGCAGTTCTTC
.	TRBV21-1	TRBJ2-7	.	CASSKKGRRCYEQYF	TGTGCCAGCAGCAAAAAGGGCAGAAGATGCTACGAGCAGTACTTC
TRBD2	TRBV4-2	TRBJ2-1	.	CASSQASSGGTYNEQFF	TGTGCCAGCAGCCAAGCGTCTAGCGGGGGGACTTACAATGAGCAGTTCTTC
TRBD1	TRBV19	TRBJ1-1	.	CATRGTVEVLSTEAFF	TGTGCCACCAGGGGGACAGTAGAAGTGTTGAGCACTGAAGCTTTCTTT
TRBD1	TRBV7-6	TRBJ1-5	medium-sized	CASSLGQGAGQPQHF	TGTGCCAGCAGCTTAGGACAGGGGGCTGGTCAGCCCCAGCATTTT
.	TRBV2	TRBJ1-5	.	CASTEDGNNQPQHF	TGTGCCAGCACAGAGGACGGGAACAATCAGCCCCAGCATTTT
.	TRBV9	TRBJ2-1	.	CASSVAPSGGYNEQFF	TGTGCCAGCAGCGTAGCCCCTTCCGGCGGGTACAATGAGCAGTTCTTC
.	TRBV19	TRBJ2-7	.	CASSIGQAAEQYF	TGTGCCAGTAGTATTGGGCAGGCAGCCGAGCAGTACTTC
.	TRBV6-1	TRBJ1-5	.	CASSEAQGPSNQPQHF	TGTGCCAGCAGCGAAGCACAGGGACCTAGCAATCAGCCCCAGCATTTT
.	TRBV20-1	TRBJ1-2	.	CVSALNYGYTF	TGTGTTTCGGCGCTAAACTATGGCTACACCTTC
TRBD1	TRBV29-1	TRBJ2-7	few	CSVQGDSREQYF	TGCAGCGTCCAGGGGGACAGCCGCGAGCAGTACTTC
.	TRBV6-6	TRBJ1-2	few	CASSDTGPGTF	TGTGCCAGCAGTGATACAGGCCCGGGGACCTTC
.	TRBV6-1	TRBJ2-7	.	CASSEAGLGFGRPRGDYEQYF	TGTGCCAGCAGTGAAGCGGGATTGGGCTTCGGGAGGCCCAGGGGAGACTACGAGCAGTACTTC
TRBD1	TRBV6-1	TRBJ1-1	few	CASVRDRVNTEAFF	TGTGCCAGCGTCCGGGACAGGGTGAACACTGAAGCTTTCTTT
TRBD2	TRBV7-9	TRBJ2-1	.	CASSTTSGGTHIYNEQFF	TGTGCCAGCAGCACGACTAGCGGGGGGACCCATATATACAATGAGCAGTTCTTC
.	TRBV28	TRBJ1-1	few	CASRVPHGGVGTEAFF	TGTGCCAGCAGGGTCCCTCACGGGGGCGTTGGGACTGAAGCTTTCTTT
.	TRBV2	TRBJ1-6	medium-sized	CASIALYNSPLHF	TGTGCCAGCATAGCCCTTTATAATTCACCCCTCCACTTT
.	TRBV4-1	TRBJ2-2	.	CASSQDWGSTGELFF	TGCGCCAGCAGCCAAGACTGGGGGTCCACCGGGGAGCTGTTTTTT
TRBD2	TRBV7-9	TRBJ2-1	.	CASSRTRANEQFF	TGTGCCAGCAGCCGGACTAGAGCCAATGAGCAGTTCTTC
.	TRBV18	TRBJ1-3	.	CASSPPGLPSRNTIYF	TGTGCCAGCTCACCACCAGGCCTTCCATCGAGGAACACCATATATTTT
TRBD1	TRBV5-6	TRBJ1-2	.	CASGRDSHYGYTF	TGTGCCAGCGGCCGGGACAGTCACTATGGCTACACCTTC
TRBD1	TRBV27	TRBJ2-5	.	CASSSKIGTGGNQETQYF	TGTGCCAGCAGTTCCAAGATCGGGACAGGGGGGAACCAAGAGACCCAGTACTTC
.	TRBV5-4	TRBJ2-6	.	CASSPRSGANVLTF	TGTGCCAGCAGCCCGAGGTCAGGGGCCAACGTCCTGACTTTC
TRBD1	TRBV7-9	TRBJ2-5	.	CASSSGTAAQETQYF	TGTGCCAGCAGCTCGGGGACAGCCGCCCAAGAGACCCAGTACTTC
.	TRBV29-1	TRBJ1-3	.	CSVDRGPSGNTIYF	TGCAGCGTTGACAGGGGACCCTCTGGAAACACCATATATTTT
.	TRBV7-9	TRBJ1-2	few	CASSLNRVEGYTF	TGTGCCAGCAGCTTAAACAGGGTAGAAGGCTACACCTTC
.	TRBV4-2	TRBJ2-1	.	CASSPGLGSTGVYNEQFF	TGTGCCAGCAGCCCTGGTTTAGGGTCGACGGGGGTATACAATGAGCAGTTCTTC
.	TRBV5-6	TRBJ2-7	.	CASSLDSSEQYF	TGTGCCAGCAGCTTGGACAGCTCCGAGCAGTACTTC